These T cell receptor beta chains were read from a single sample in a study of technical replicates of blood from a handful of donors. Generated by immunoSEQ multiplex PCR, the TCRdb table keeps only in-frame clones and is missing some. The table shows 65,000 to 95,000 clones, with more than 95% occurring only once. The sequencing input was T cells isolated from PBMCs. All receptors derive from a human donor in good health. CDR3s include the opening cysteine and the closing phenylalanine or tryptophan.

v_call: TRBV10-2
j_call: TRBJ2-7
cdr3_aa: CATTLAGGSSYEQYF

v_call: TRBV28
j_call: TRBJ2-3
cdr3_aa: CASSSAAAQGLAESTDTQYF

v_call: TRBV5-1
j_call: TRBJ2-7
cdr3_aa: CASSLLPGQSLGQYF

v_call: TRBV6-4
j_call: TRBJ1-1
cdr3_aa: CASSESTWLNTEAFF

v_call: TRBV20-1
j_call: TRBJ1-1
cdr3_aa: CSAMRFGAFF

v_call: TRBV27
j_call: TRBJ2-7
cdr3_aa: CASGYGTEYEQYF

v_call: TRBV9
j_call: TRBJ2-7
cdr3_aa: CASSPRSGLYEQYF

v_call: TRBV18
j_call: TRBJ1-1
cdr3_aa: CASSPRGRDRRNTEAFF

v_call: TRBV13
j_call: TRBJ2-7
cdr3_aa: CASSPTGQNYEQYF

v_call: TRBV27
j_call: TRBJ2-7
cdr3_aa: CASSLPDRAYEQYF

v_call: TRBV9
j_call: TRBJ2-1
cdr3_aa: CASSVPTVTGSDEQFF

v_call: TRBV27
j_call: TRBJ2-7
cdr3_aa: CASRPTAAGGYYEQYF

v_call: TRBV18
j_call: TRBJ2-5
cdr3_aa: CASSGLAGGETQYF

v_call: TRBV5-6
j_call: TRBJ1-1
cdr3_aa: CASSLGPGFGNTEAFF

v_call: TRBV28
j_call: TRBJ2-7
cdr3_aa: CASSLLGLAMTPYEQYF

v_call: TRBV7-6
j_call: TRBJ2-5
cdr3_aa: CASRDYRETQYF

v_call: TRBV28
j_call: TRBJ1-1
cdr3_aa: CASSPSDRGRFTEAFF

v_call: TRBV11-2
j_call: TRBJ2-7
cdr3_aa: CASSPEGLAEGFTEQYF

v_call: TRBV7-8
j_call: TRBJ2-3
cdr3_aa: CASHPQGDTQYF

v_call: TRBV28
j_call: TRBJ2-3
cdr3_aa: CASSKTGYRDTQYF

v_call: TRBV29-1
j_call: TRBJ1-6
cdr3_aa: CSVELLGLNSPLHF

v_call: TRBV2
j_call: TRBJ1-2
cdr3_aa: CASKAGGHLNYGYTF

v_call: TRBV11-2
j_call: TRBJ2-1
cdr3_aa: CASSWAGTGYYNEQFF

v_call: TRBV6-1
j_call: TRBJ2-7
cdr3_aa: CASSEPTGLAERRREQYF

v_call: TRBV20-1
j_call: TRBJ2-7
cdr3_aa: CSALQGPEQYF

v_call: TRBV28
j_call: TRBJ2-7
cdr3_aa: CASRHRFYEQYF

v_call: TRBV19
j_call: TRBJ2-1
cdr3_aa: CASRPPLDQRGPNNEQFF

v_call: TRBV11-2
j_call: TRBJ1-4
cdr3_aa: CASSQVGQGYEKLFF

v_call: TRBV2
j_call: TRBJ1-1
cdr3_aa: CASTPTGTEAFF

v_call: TRBV28
j_call: TRBJ1-2
cdr3_aa: CASSPRATRALLNYGYTF

v_call: TRBV29-1
j_call: TRBJ2-2
cdr3_aa: CSVGRGGELFF

v_call: TRBV18
j_call: TRBJ1-2
cdr3_aa: CASSPYGTGFDGYTF

v_call: TRBV28
j_call: TRBJ2-7
cdr3_aa: CASSFLREQYF

v_call: TRBV7-8
j_call: TRBJ1-5
cdr3_aa: CASSSDRDQPQHF

v_call: TRBV9
j_call: TRBJ1-1
cdr3_aa: CASSVAETNTEAFF

v_call: TRBV5-1
j_call: TRBJ1-1
cdr3_aa: CASAREVRTEAFF

v_call: TRBV4-1
j_call: TRBJ2-3
cdr3_aa: CASSQDRLAGGPRAGTDTQYF

v_call: TRBV4-1
j_call: TRBJ2-5
cdr3_aa: CASSPGRAAQETQYF

v_call: TRBV5-1
j_call: TRBJ1-1
cdr3_aa: CASSETGGTEAFF

v_call: TRBV15
j_call: TRBJ2-2
cdr3_aa: CATSRLAENTGELFF

v_call: TRBV5-1
j_call: TRBJ2-2
cdr3_aa: CASRPGQSNTGELFF

v_call: TRBV11-2
j_call: TRBJ2-3
cdr3_aa: CASSPRLAGRGDTQYF

v_call: TRBV6-5
j_call: TRBJ1-2
cdr3_aa: CASSFGTGTYGYTF

v_call: TRBV11-2
j_call: TRBJ2-1
cdr3_aa: CASSWDRVEFNEQFF

v_call: TRBV5-1
j_call: TRBJ2-7
cdr3_aa: CASRSDGSSYEQYF

v_call: TRBV5-6
j_call: TRBJ2-7
cdr3_aa: CASSPTGDPYEQYF

v_call: TRBV28
j_call: TRBJ1-2
cdr3_aa: CASSYGNYGYTF

v_call: TRBV19
j_call: TRBJ2-7
cdr3_aa: CASKEGGPSYEQYF